This T cell receptor beta chain came from a study of shared clonotypes between healthy human individuals. Study at large: Donor ages ranged 18 to 49 years: two women, a few men.

Germline V gene lookup returns CDR1 MNHNS and CDR2 SASEGT. The V gene end was trimmed by 4 bases and the J gene end by 2 bases; junction bases not matched to a gene: 10. The CDR3 runs 17 residues. Points on this clone: Its specificity is not known.

Findings and limits, study-wide: An effect of sequencing depth on clonotype sharing among donors was expected. Some naive CD4 clonotypes, around 5%, turned up in common across a handful of donors.

The assay used deep level. Repertoires were generated with immunoSEQ multiplex PCR, while TCRdb's copy carries only in-frame clones and drops some. The sample gives some 1,400,000 clones, roughly 96% of which show up once; about 1.2% is in the top ten. The sequenced sample consisted of naive CD4+ T cells sorted from blood. Subset meaning: CD45RA+ positively selected. The chain recombines TRBV6-1 with TRBJ1-1; TRBD1 matches at 10 bases. This sequence was found in a man in his thirties or forties in good health. The DNA of the CDR3 is TGTGCCAGCAGTGGTCCGGGACAGGGGATGGGAAACACTGAAGCTTTCTTT. Protein sequence: CASSGPGQGMGNTEAFF.